Below are 22 T cell receptor beta chains sequenced from a single sample in a study of blood T cells in healthy people across ages (dated by TCRdb to about 2015). The library was produced with 5' RACE. The sequencing machine was an Illumina HiSeq 2500. The second PCR ran for about 7 to 11 cycles and used a J-beta primer mix along with a sample-barcoded 5' primer. Clones were called with MiXCR by TCRdb after fastp trimmed the public reads at Q25, and only in-frame beta chains were retained. Rows with one shared CDR3 protein collapse into an entry with the most common genes and DNA. Present in this sample are about 800,000 distinct CDR3 sequences, roughly 25% of which were seen just once. More than 3% of the sample is in the top ten clones. Separately, the same data were catalogued under a study of T cells of mothers and their children.

Sequenced material: blood. All receptors come from a boy aged 5-17 years in good health.

V gene TRBV4-3 combines with J gene TRBJ1-1; D unclear. This CDR3 has 16 residues. V gave up 4 bases and J gave up 0 bases, with 15 bases separating them. In germline, CDR1 is LGHNA, CDR2 YSLEER. CDR3 in DNA: TGCGCCAGCAGCCGCCAAAGGGTCGCGTTGAACACTGAAGCTTTCTTT. It is translated as CASSRQRVALNTEAFF.

The V call is TRBV6-1, the J call TRBJ2-5; 8 bases are a match to TRBD2. With the DNA end fitting TRBJ2-7 better, the J assignment may be wrong. This CDR3 has 14 amino acids. Per germline, CDR1 MNHNS and CDR2 SASEGT. CDR3 nucleotides: TGTGCCACGTTCGCAAGCGGGAGAAGCTACGAGCAGTACTTC. It is translated as CATFASGRSYEQYF.

The sample holds a few counts of this clonotype. The rearrangement joins TRBV4-3 to TRBJ2-4, with D maybe TRBD1 (6 bases). This CDR3 is built from 18 residues. V lost 0 bases and J 2 bases, leaving 17 bases between the germline ends. Germline V gives CDR1 LGHNA, CDR2 YSLEER. CDR3 in DNA: TGCGCCAGCAGCCAAGATAGCCAGGGGACCTCAACCAAAAACATTCAGTACTTC. Amino acids: CASSQDSQGTSTKNIQYF.

This clonotype was picked up a small number of times. The chain couples TRBV28 to TRBJ2-7, with D possibly being TRBD1 or TRBD2 (7 bases each). Germline values: CDR1 MDHEN, CDR2 SYDVKM. The CDR3 has 15 amino acids. Trimming left V 5 bases short and J 0 bases short, with 14 bases between. The CDR3 coding sequence is TGTGCCAGCAGTCGCGACAGGGAGGGCTCCTACGAGCAGTACTTC. Amino acids: CASSRDREGSYEQYF.

This clonotype occurred a few times. This sequence joins TRBV4-3 and TRBJ1-2; a possible D gene is TRBD1 (6 bases). Trimming cost V 4 bases and J 3 bases, with 12 bases left between them. The CDR3 runs 14 residues. Germline V gives CDR1 LGHNA, CDR2 YSLEER. This chain's CDR3 is CASSLITGYYGYTF. Written as DNA, the CDR3 is TGCGCCAGCAGCCTCATTACAGGGTACTATGGCTACACCTTC.

The genes are TRBV2 and TRBJ2-1; 7 bases map to TRBD2. Germline trimming cut 6 bases from V and 4 bases from J; bases unmatched to any gene: 6. The V gene's germline CDR1 is SNHLY and CDR2 FYNNEI. This CDR3 has 14 amino acids. CDR3 sequence (DNA): TGTGCCAGCAGCCGGAGCGGGAATTACAATGAGCAGTTCTTC. Amino acid sequence: CASSRSGNYNEQFF.

The chain uses TRBV29-1 and TRBJ2-7; possibly TRBD1 for D (7 bases). The CDR3 sequence is 13 residues long. V was cut by 6 bases and J by 5 bases, with 17 bases left in between. In germline, CDR1 is SQVTM, CDR2 ANQGSEA. CDR3: CSVVRTGEDEQYF. DNA of the CDR3: TGCAGCGTCGTACGAACAGGGGAGGACGAGCAGTACTTC.

In nucleotides, the CDR3 is TGTGCCTGGAGCGTAATGCTAGCGGGGACCGGGGAGCTGTTTTTT. It codes for CAWSVMLAGTGELFF. The gene calls are TRBV30 and TRBJ2-2; 9 bases match TRBD2. Germline V lookup: CDR1 GTSNPN, CDR2 SVGIG (reference sequence). V shed 3 bases, J shed 5 bases, and the junction held 7 bases outside the gene matches. CDR3 length: 15 residues.

The genes are TRBV6-1 and TRBJ2-4; 7 bases line up with TRBD2. This CDR3 region has 18 residues. Per germline, CDR1 MNHNS and CDR2 SASEGT. J was trimmed by 3 bases and V by 1 base; bases with no gene match: 12. The CDR3 DNA reads TGTGCCAGCAGTGAAGTGGTCGGGAGGAATTCGGTCAAAAACATTCAGTACTTC. This sequence encodes CASSEVVGRNSVKNIQYF.

The sample holds a few counts of this clonotype. The chain joins TRBV28 to TRBJ2-5, with a tentative D call TRBD1 (7 bases). Near its end, the DNA agrees better with TRBJ2-1, so the J call may be wrong. Germline V gene data show CDR1 as MDHEN and CDR2 as SYDVKM. The CDR3 is made up of 15 amino acids. The CDR3 protein is CASSLPQGGASEQFF. The CDR3 DNA sequence: TGTGCCAGCAGCCTCCCCCAGGGGGGAGCCTCGGAGCAGTTCTTC.

This clonotype was found a few times. This sequence joins TRBV11-2 and TRBJ2-7; a weak D match, TRBD2 (6 bases). The CDR3 is made up of 15 amino acids. The ends were cut back, 1 base at V and 2 bases at J, with 12 bases in the middle. Germline assignment: CDR1 SGHAT and CDR2 FQNNGV. The DNA for the CDR3 is TGTGCCAGCAGCTTAGCAGACGGACTACCCTACGAGCAGTACTTC. Residues: CASSLADGLPYEQYF.

This chain uses TRBV29-1 with TRBJ2-1; D tentatively fits TRBD1 or TRBD2 (5 bases each). The better agreement between TRBJ2-7 and the DNA end casts doubt on the J call. The CDR3 is 15 amino acids. The germline V gene has CDR1 SQVTM and CDR2 ANQGSEA. CDR3 sequence (DNA): TGCAGCGTTGAGACCCGGGGCGCTTTATCCGTCGAGCAGTACTTC. This translates into CSVETRGALSVEQYF.

The V call is TRBV18, the J call TRBJ1-2; TRBD1 is a possible D gene (6 bases). The CDR3 covers 15 residues. Trimming took 4 bases from V and 0 from J, leaving 12 bases between them. CDR1 and CDR2 from the germline V gene are KGHSH and LQKENI. CDR3 coding DNA: TGTGCCAGCTCACTACAGGGCCGGGCTAACTATGGCTACACCTTC. The encoded protein is CASSLQGRANYGYTF.

The chain couples TRBV20-1 to TRBJ1-4, with D maybe TRBD1 (5 bases). The CDR3 totals 13 residues. The V end was cut by 4 bases, the J end by 4 bases, with 10 bases between. Germline V gene data show CDR1 as DFQATT and CDR2 as SNEGSKA (reference sequence). CDR3 in DNA: TGCAGTGCTACTGACAGAAATAATGAAAAACTGTTTTTT. Translating gives CSATDRNNEKLFF.

The rearrangement joins TRBV11-2 to TRBJ2-7; possibly TRBD1 for D (5 bases). The V and J ends lost 5 bases and 4 bases respectively, with 9 bases between them. Per germline, CDR1 SGHAT and CDR2 FQNNGV. The CDR3 length is 12 residues. The CDR3 sequence: CASSTQGYEQYF. As DNA, the CDR3 is TGTGCCAGCAGCACCCAGGGTTACGAGCAGTACTTC.

The chain links TRBV29-1 to TRBJ2-1; TRBD2 agrees at 10 bases. V shed 8 bases and J 7 bases; nucleotides not matched to a gene: 11. The CDR3 consists of 14 residues. Germline V gene sequence: CDR1 SQVTM, CDR2 ANQGSEA. Written as DNA, the CDR3 is TGCAGCCCCGGGCTAGCGGGAGAAGGTAATGAGCAGTTCTTC. Encoded protein: CSPGLAGEGNEQFF.

Only a few counts were recorded for this clonotype. The chain is built from TRBV29-1 and TRBJ2-5; the D gene could be TRBD1 or TRBD2 (5 bases each). The V and J ends lost 3 bases and 5 bases respectively, with 10 bases between them. The CDR3 has 12 amino acids. In germline, CDR1 is SQVTM, CDR2 ANQGSEA. CDR3 region: CSVESREETQYF. CDR3 DNA sequence: TGCAGCGTTGAGTCCAGGGAGGAGACCCAGTACTTC.

The chain has TRBV11-2 and TRBJ2-5; D is possibly TRBD1 (5 bases). Trimming removed 2 bases at V and 5 bases at J, with 15 bases between. This CDR3 has 15 amino acids. Germline CDR1 and CDR2: SGHAT and FQNNGV. CDR3 nucleotides: TGTGCCAGCAGCTTACGGCTAGGGGTTTGGGAGACCCAGTACTTC. Translated: CASSLRLGVWETQYF.

The rearrangement joins TRBV2 to TRBJ2-2; D unresolved. V lost 7 bases and J 0 bases, leaving 15 bases between the germline ends. This CDR3 comprises 16 residues. From germline, CDR1 is SNHLY and CDR2 FYNNEI. Here the CDR3 reads CASTLEYSANTGELFF. In DNA form, the CDR3 reads TGTGCCAGCACTCTTGAGTACAGCGCGAACACCGGGGAGCTGTTTTTT. Filled out from reference TRBV2 and TRBJ2-2, the complete variable domain reads EPEVTQTPSHQVTQMGQEVILRCVPISNHLYFYWYRQILGQKVEFLVSFYNNEISEKSEIFDDQFSVERPDGSNFTLKIRSTKLEDSAMYFCASTLEYSANTGELFFGEGSRLTVL.

A few counts support this clonotype. V and J are TRBV5-1 and TRBJ2-5, with a weak D call TRBD2 (6 bases). The germline gives CDR1 SGHRS, CDR2 YFSETQ. Between the trimmed V and J ends, which lost 2 bases and 3 bases, there was a span of 17 bases. The CDR3 contains 16 residues. CDR3 DNA: TGCGCCAGCAGCTTCTTCAAGGGACGCGGGAAAGAGACCCAGTACTTC. This encodes CASSFFKGRGKETQYF.

This clonotype was seen at least ten times. J is TRBJ2-5 and V is TRBV29-1; the D gene could be TRBD1 or TRBD2 (5 bases each). Germline V lookup: CDR1 SQVTM, CDR2 ANQGSEA. Between the trimmed V and J ends, which lost 6 bases and 3 bases, there was a span of 14 bases. The CDR3 loop spans 13 amino acids. The CDR3 sequence is CSVGWGTEETQYF. CDR3 coding DNA: TGCAGCGTCGGCTGGGGGACCGAAGAGACCCAGTACTTC.

This clonotype has just a few counts. The rearrangement uses TRBV9 and TRBJ1-3, with 8 bases matching TRBD1. V lost 3 bases, J lost 0 bases, and 8 bases stayed unmatched. The CDR3 covers 17 residues. The germline V gene has CDR1 SGDLS and CDR2 YYNGEE. The CDR3 nucleotides are TGTGCCAGCAGCGATGGACAGGGTTATCGCTCTGGAAACACCATATATTTT. It yields the protein CASSDGQGYRSGNTIYF.